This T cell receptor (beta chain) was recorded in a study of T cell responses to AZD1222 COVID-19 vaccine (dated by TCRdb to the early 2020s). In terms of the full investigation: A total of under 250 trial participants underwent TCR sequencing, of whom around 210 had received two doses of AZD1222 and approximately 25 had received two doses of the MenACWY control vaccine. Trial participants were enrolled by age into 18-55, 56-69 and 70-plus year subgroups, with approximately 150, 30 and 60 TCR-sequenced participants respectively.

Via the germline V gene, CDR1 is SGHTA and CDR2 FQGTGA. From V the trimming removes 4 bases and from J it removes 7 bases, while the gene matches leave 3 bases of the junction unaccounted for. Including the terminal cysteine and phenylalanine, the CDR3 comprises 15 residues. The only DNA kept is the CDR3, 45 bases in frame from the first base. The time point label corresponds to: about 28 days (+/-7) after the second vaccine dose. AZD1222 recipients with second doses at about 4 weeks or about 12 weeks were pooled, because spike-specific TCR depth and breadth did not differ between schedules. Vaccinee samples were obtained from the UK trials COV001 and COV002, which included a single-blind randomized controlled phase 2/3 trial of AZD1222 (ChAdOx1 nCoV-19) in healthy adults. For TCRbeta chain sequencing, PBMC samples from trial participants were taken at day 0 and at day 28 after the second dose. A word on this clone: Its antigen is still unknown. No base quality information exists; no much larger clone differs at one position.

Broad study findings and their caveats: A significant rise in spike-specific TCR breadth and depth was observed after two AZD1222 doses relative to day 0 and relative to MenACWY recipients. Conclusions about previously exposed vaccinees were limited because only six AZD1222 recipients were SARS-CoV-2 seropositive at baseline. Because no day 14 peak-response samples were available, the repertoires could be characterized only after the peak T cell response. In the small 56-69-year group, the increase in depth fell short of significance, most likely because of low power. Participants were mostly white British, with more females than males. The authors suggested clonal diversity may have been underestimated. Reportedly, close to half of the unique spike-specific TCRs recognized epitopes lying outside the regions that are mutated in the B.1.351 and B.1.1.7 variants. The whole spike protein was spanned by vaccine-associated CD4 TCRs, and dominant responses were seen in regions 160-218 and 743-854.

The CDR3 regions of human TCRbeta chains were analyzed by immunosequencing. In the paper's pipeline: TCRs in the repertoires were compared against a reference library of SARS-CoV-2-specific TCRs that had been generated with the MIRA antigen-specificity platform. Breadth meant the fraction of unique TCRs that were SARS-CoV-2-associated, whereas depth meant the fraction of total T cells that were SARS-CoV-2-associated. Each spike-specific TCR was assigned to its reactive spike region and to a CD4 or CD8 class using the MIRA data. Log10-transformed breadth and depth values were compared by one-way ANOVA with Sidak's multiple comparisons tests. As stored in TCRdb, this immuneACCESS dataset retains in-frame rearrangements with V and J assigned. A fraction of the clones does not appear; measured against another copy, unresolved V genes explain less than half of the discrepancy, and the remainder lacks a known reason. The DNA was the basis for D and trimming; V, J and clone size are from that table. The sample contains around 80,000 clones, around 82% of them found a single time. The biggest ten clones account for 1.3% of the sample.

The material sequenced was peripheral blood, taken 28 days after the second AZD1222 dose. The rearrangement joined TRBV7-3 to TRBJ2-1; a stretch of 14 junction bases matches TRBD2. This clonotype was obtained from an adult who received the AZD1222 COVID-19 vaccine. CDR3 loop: CASSSGLAGVNEQFF. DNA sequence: TGTGCCAGCAGCTCGGGACTAGCGGGAGTGAATGAGCAGTTCTTC.